This TCR beta chain stems from a study of technical replicates of blood from a handful of donors. This CDR3 region has 14 residues. Trimming stripped 2 bases from V and 5 bases from J, with 12 bases between. Germline-derived CDR1 and CDR2 are MNHEY and SMNVEV (reference sequence). TCRdb's table, derived via immunoSEQ multiplex PCR, lists solely in-frame clones and lacks some. The sample includes roughly 100,000 clones, around 93% of them seen just once. Material: T cells isolated from PBMCs. The TCR originated in a human donor in good health. The chain is built from TRBV27 and TRBJ1-1; D not resolved. The CDR3 is CASSLPSPGTEAFF. The CDR3 bases are TGTGCCAGCAGTTTACCCAGTCCGGGGACTGAAGCTTTCTTT.